This is a list of T cell receptor beta chains from one sample in a study of patients with pleural tuberculosis. TCRdb processed the reads anew with MiXCR; each CDR3 protein has one entry. This sample has 29,000 or so distinct CDR3 sequences, with roughly 18% found just once. Sequenced sample: peripheral blood. These receptors came from a human donor with pleural tuberculosis. Both conserved end residues are part of each CDR3. D genes are given only for firm matches. Size is stated as how often the clone was seen (once, few, many) or a class if it is expanded.

j_gene	v_gene	abundance	d_gene	CDR3aa	CDR3nt
TRBJ1-1	TRBV28	many	-	CASSLLGWGRAGERTEAFF	TGTGCCAGCAGTTTATTGGGTTGGGGCAGGGCTGGAGAAAGAACTGAAGCTTTCTTT
TRBJ1-1	TRBV5-1	many	-	CASSFSVSNTEAFF	TGCGCCAGCAGCTTTTCCGTCAGTAACACTGAAGCTTTCTTT
TRBJ2-3	TRBV6-6	many	-	CASSYAQGPDTQYF	TGTGCCAGCAGTTACGCCCAGGGCCCAGATACGCAGTATTTT
TRBJ1-2	TRBV6-1	many	TRBD1	CASSPGPKGDRRFYGYTF	TGTGCCAGCAGTCCGGGGCCGAAGGGGGACAGGCGATTTTATGGCTACACCTTC
TRBJ2-2	TRBV7-9	many	-	CASSLTAPTSGTGELFF	TGTGCCAGCAGCCTCACGGCCCCGACAAGCGGCACCGGGGAGCTGTTTTTT
TRBJ2-3	TRBV28	many	-	CASSFGSTSTDTQYF	TGTGCCAGCAGTTTCGGTAGCACCTCCACAGATACGCAGTATTTT
TRBJ1-5	TRBV28	medium-sized	TRBD1	CASRPPGQSFNQPQHF	TGTGCCAGCAGACCCCCGGGACAGAGCTTCAACCAGCCCCAGCATTTT
TRBJ2-7	TRBV4-1	many	-	CASSQERRRGDEQYF	TGCGCCAGCAGCCAAGAACGACGAAGAGGGGACGAGCAGTACTTC
TRBJ2-1	TRBV20-1	few	-	CSARPGADINNEQFF	TGCAGTGCTAGGCCTGGAGCGGACATTAACAATGAGCAGTTCTTC
TRBJ1-5	TRBV12-3/TRBV12-4	many	TRBD1	CASSGQENQPQHF	TGTGCCAGCAGCGGACAGGAAAATCAGCCCCAGCATTTT
TRBJ1-1	TRBV6-2/TRBV6-3	medium-sized	-	CASTRTANTEAFF	TGTGCCAGCACCAGGACAGCTAACACTGAAGCTTTCTTT
TRBJ1-2	TRBV5-1	many	TRBD1	CASSLTGVDGYTF	TGCGCCAGCAGCTTGACAGGGGTTGACGGCTACACCTTC
TRBJ2-1	TRBV6-1	many	-	CASSPLGSYNEQFF	TGTGCCAGCAGTCCTCTAGGTTCCTATAATGAGCAGTTCTTC
TRBJ1-2	TRBV6-6	many	TRBD1	CASSYLRTGGGYGYTF	TGTGCCAGCAGTTACCTTAGGACAGGTGGAGGCTATGGCTACACCTTC